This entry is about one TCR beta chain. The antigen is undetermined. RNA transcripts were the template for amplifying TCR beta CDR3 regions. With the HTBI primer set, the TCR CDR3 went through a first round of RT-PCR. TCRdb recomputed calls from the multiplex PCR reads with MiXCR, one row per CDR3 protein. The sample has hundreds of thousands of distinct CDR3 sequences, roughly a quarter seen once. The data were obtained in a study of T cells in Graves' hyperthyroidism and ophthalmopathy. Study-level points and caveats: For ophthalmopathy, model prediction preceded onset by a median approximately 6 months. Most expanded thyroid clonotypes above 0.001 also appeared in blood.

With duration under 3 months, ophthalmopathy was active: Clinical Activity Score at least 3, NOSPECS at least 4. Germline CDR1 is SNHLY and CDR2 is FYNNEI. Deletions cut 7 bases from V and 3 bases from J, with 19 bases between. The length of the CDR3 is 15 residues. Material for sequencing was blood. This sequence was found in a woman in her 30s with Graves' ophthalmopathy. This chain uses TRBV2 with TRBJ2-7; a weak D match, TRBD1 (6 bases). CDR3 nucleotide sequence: TGTGCCAGCACAACCTCTGGGACACTCGGCTACGAGCAGTACTTC. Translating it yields CASTTSGTLGYEQYF.